This T cell receptor beta chain was documented in a study of T cells expressing NK-cell markers. TCRdb re-called the 5' RACE reads; every CDR3 protein appears as one record, without DNA. This table holds 500,000 to 600,000 distinct CDR3 sequences. This CDR3 region has 12 residues. Germline V gives CDR1 SQVTM, CDR2 ANQGSEA. This chain links TRBV29-1 with TRBJ1-2. This clonotype originated in a man younger than 35 in good health. The sample was blood T cells: a sorted CD56 or NKG2C T cell subset, CD4+ or CD8+ T cells, or bulk PBMC T cells (not recorded which). The CDR3 here is CSVVGGFDGYTF.